Shown below are 15 T cell receptor beta chains from a single sample sequenced in a study of human T cells and chemical hapten exposure. TCRdb independently ran MiXCR on the RACE reads; one entry per CDR3 protein. The sample holds more than 90,000 distinct CDR3 sequences; approximately 10% are singletons and the top ten take about 3%. The time point was: patch test 2, 6 weeks after DPC sensitization. Documented treatment: therapeutic diphenylcyclopropenone sensitization with weekly scalp DPC. Sequencing was performed on whole blood, taken in connection with sensitization to the hapten diphenylcyclopropenone (DPC). The receptors originated from a woman between 40 and 50 years old with alopecia areata. Some clones in this sample may be carry-over from other donors' samples.

The table lists this clonotype with a few counts. J is TRBJ2-2 and V is TRBV20-1; the match to TRBD2 covers 12 bases. Germline trimming cut 5 bases from V and 4 bases from J; bases unmatched to any gene: 2. Germline CDR1 DFQATT, CDR2 SNEGSKA (reference sequence). This CDR3 region has 14 residues. The CDR3 DNA reads TGCAGTGCTCTAGCGGGGGGGCCCACCGGGGAGCTGTTTTTT. The encoded protein is CSALAGGPTGELFF.

This clonotype has just a few counts. V and J are TRBV20-1 and TRBJ2-1; 9 nucleotides align to TRBD2. Trimming cost V 3 bases and J 9 bases; bases outside gene matches: 9. The CDR3 contains 14 residues. CDR1 and CDR2 from the germline V gene are DFQATT and SNEGSKA (reference sequence). The DNA for the CDR3 is TGCAGTGCTAGTGGCCTAGCGGGGATGGGTGAGCAGTTCTTC. It encodes CSASGLAGMGEQFF.

This clonotype has a count of ten or more. The rearrangement links TRBV29-1 to TRBJ2-2, with 9 bases aligning to TRBD2. The CDR3 is 16 amino acids. In germline, CDR1 is SQVTM, CDR2 ANQGSEA. The junction had 8 bases not matched to a gene; V was cut back by 6 bases and J by 0 bases. The CDR3 loop reads CSVASGAGSNTGELFF. The CDR3 region has the DNA TGCAGCGTGGCTAGCGGGGCGGGCTCGAACACCGGGGAGCTGTTTTTT.

This clonotype was counted ten times or more. CDR3 region: CASSLERQTQYF. CDR3 DNA: TGTGCCAGCAGTTTAGAGAGGCAAACGCAGTATTTT. The genes are TRBV28 and TRBJ2-3; D is ambiguous. In germline, CDR1 is MDHEN, CDR2 SYDVKM. Trimming pared 2 bases from V and 9 bases from J, leaving 9 bases between. This CDR3 is 12 amino acids long.

This clonotype was detected a few times. This chain joins TRBV20-1 and TRBJ1-3, with 9 bases that match TRBD1. The CDR3 runs 14 residues. The germline gives CDR1 DFQATT, CDR2 SNEGSKA (reference sequence). V lost 3 bases and J lost 3; bases outside the gene matches: 3. As DNA, the CDR3 is TGCAGTGCTAGTCGACAGGGGGTTGGAAACACCATATATTTT. It specifies CSASRQGVGNTIYF.

This clonotype was seen many times. The CDR3, as DNA: TGTGCCAGCAGCGAAAACCCTAGGACAGATACGCAGTATTTT. Protein product: CASSENPRTDTQYF. The rearrangement uses TRBV9 and TRBJ2-3; D is unresolved. The V and J ends lost 3 bases and 3 bases respectively, with 11 bases between them. Germline V gene sequence: CDR1 SGDLS, CDR2 YYNGEE. The CDR3 is 14 amino acids.

V usage is TRBV24-1 and J usage is TRBJ2-7, with D possibly TRBD1 on 6 matching bases. CDR1 and CDR2 (germline): KGHDR, SFDVKD. CDR3 length equals 14 residues. Deletions cut 9 bases from V and 7 bases from J, with 21 bases between. The CDR3 sequence: CATSGLGTTGEQYF. CDR3 in DNA: TGTGCCACCTCTGGCTTGGGGACAACGGGGGAGCAGTACTTC.

This clonotype was counted between two and nine times. The V gene is TRBV7-2, the J gene TRBJ2-7; 7 positions agree with TRBD1. The germline gives CDR1 SGHTA, CDR2 FQGNSA. The CDR3 consists of 15 residues. V gave up 3 bases and J gave up 2 bases; unmatched junction bases: 7. Here the CDR3 reads CASSFSGTDTYEQYF. For the CDR3, the DNA is TGTGCCAGCAGCTTCTCCGGGACAGACACCTACGAGCAGTACTTC.

The V gene is TRBV12-3 or TRBV12-4, the J gene TRBJ1-1; D ambiguous. V lost 6 bases to trimming and J lost 6 bases, with 14 bases between them. The length of the CDR3 is 13 residues. The CDR3 DNA is TGTGCCAGCAGCTTCGCAGGCGGAGCTGAAGCTTTCTTT. Translation: CASSFAGGAEAFF.

There are many counts of this clonotype. This chain links TRBV3-1 with TRBJ1-5; 9 nucleotides match TRBD1. This CDR3 contains 20 residues. Germline values: CDR1 LGHDT, CDR2 YNNKEL (reference sequence). The V and J ends lost 2 bases and 5 bases, in that order; junction bases with no gene match: 19. The CDR3 protein is CASSQTLGQGMRGAHQPQHF. DNA for the CDR3: TGTGCCAGCAGCCAAACACTGGGACAGGGCATGCGGGGGGCACATCAGCCCCAGCATTTT.

This clonotype was found many times. The chain links TRBV18 to TRBJ2-1; 12 nucleotides agree with TRBD2. With 9 bases clipped from V and 3 bases from J, the junction kept 3 bases outside the gene matches. This CDR3 is built from 14 residues. CDR1 is KGHSH and CDR2 is LQKENI in the germline V gene. CDR3 sequence: CASSSGGDYNEQFF. The CDR3 bases are TGTGCCAGTTCTAGCGGGGGGGACTACAATGAGCAGTTCTTC.

The chain combines TRBV29-1 with TRBJ2-3; TRBD2 aligns across 10 bases. V trimming: 6 bases; J trimming: 5 bases; junction bases outside the gene matches: 2. This CDR3 spans 12 amino acids. Germline-derived CDR1 and CDR2 are SQVTM and ANQGSEA. CDR3 sequence (DNA): TGCAGCGTCTTAGCGGGGGGAGATACGCAGTATTTT. It specifies CSVLAGGDTQYF.

The chain links TRBV7-2 to TRBJ2-1, with D uncertain. The CDR3 is 14 residues long. CDR1 and CDR2 from the germline V gene are SGHTA and FQGNSA. Trimming stripped 5 bases from V and 3 bases from J, with 11 bases between. This chain's CDR3 is CASSPLRGYNEQFF. The CDR3 DNA sequence: TGTGCCAGCAGCCCACTCCGAGGCTACAATGAGCAGTTCTTC.

The chain is built from TRBV6-2 or TRBV6-3 and TRBJ1-1; D ambiguous. V was clipped by 5 bases and J by 6 bases, with 7 bases between them. The CDR3 spans 11 residues. CDR1 is MNHEY and CDR2 is SVGEGT in the germline V gene. CDR3 coding DNA: TGTGCCAGCAGTGAGAGGGCTGAAGCTTTCTTT. Translating gives CASSERAEAFF.

This clonotype has a count of ten or more. V gene TRBV7-2 combines with J gene TRBJ2-7; 11 positions agree with TRBD1. Germline CDR1 reads SGHTA; CDR2 reads FQGNSA. Germline trimming cut 6 bases from V and 2 bases from J; bases unmatched to any gene: 3. CDR3 length: 14 residues. CDR3 region: CASSLGQGAYEQYF. The CDR3 region has the DNA TGTGCCAGCAGTTTGGGACAGGGGGCCTACGAGCAGTACTTC.